This T cell receptor beta chain was identified during a study of cytomegalovirus exposure and HLA in healthy donors. Whole-study context: Early on, a data release was issued that held 80 million or so unique TCRs from HLA-typed donors.

Deletions cut 0 bases from V and 5 bases from J, with 16 bases between. CDR1 LGHNA and CDR2 YNFKEQ come from the germline V gene. CDR3 length: 16 amino acids. Both 60 Vbeta primers and 13 Jbeta primers went into the PCR. Using immunoSEQ multiplex PCR, the repertoire was profiled, and TCRdb retains in-frame clones only, with some absent. Of 160,000 or so clones in the sample, around three quarters are singletons; the top ten hold around 1%. Study conclusions and caveats: It was reported that the classifier diagnosed cytomegalovirus status with high specificity and sensitivity in both the original and validation cohorts.

Note on this clone: What it recognizes is unknown.

The sequenced sample was PBMCs. The TCR sequence derives from a woman aged 40 to 55 in good health and CMV-seronegative. This chain connects TRBV4-2 to TRBJ2-5; D not resolved. The CDR3: CASSQESTTRLETQYF. In DNA form, the CDR3 reads TGTGCCAGCAGCCAAGAGTCGACGACGCGACTGGAGACCCAGTACTTC.